This T cell receptor (beta chain) was profiled in a study of blood T cell repertoires in COVID-19. Profiled with immunoSEQ multiplex PCR; TCRdb holds only in-frame clones, not every one. This sample has 150,000 to 250,000 clones; approximately 82% occur once, and the top ten carry about 6.9%. Germline values: CDR1 SGHDN, CDR2 FVKESK. The CDR3 sequence is 16 residues long. With 1 base removed from V and 0 bases from J, the gap between germline ends came to 11 bases. The source material was peripheral blood. This TCR was recovered from a human donor with acute or convalescent COVID-19. The donor label of this sample is uncertain. The chain employs TRBV14 and TRBJ2-3; TRBD1 is a possible D gene (5 bases). CDR3 in amino acids: CASSQGAGISTDTQYF. The CDR3 bases are TGTGCCAGCAGCCAAGGAGCAGGGATTAGCACAGATACGCAGTATTTT.